This TCR beta chain was identified in a study of neoadjuvant anti-PD-1 for oral cavity cancer. This clone was detected only a few times. The antigen is not known. Whole-study results and caveats: Higher pretreatment Treg/Th17 ratios tracked higher pretreatment blood clonality.

Germline V gene lookup returns CDR1 KGHSH and CDR2 LQKENI. V lost 5 bases to trimming and J lost 1 base, with 8 bases between them. The CDR3 is 13 amino acids. Sample time point: after neoadjuvant nivolumab, at surgical resection. Patients had HPV-negative, locally advanced oral cavity squamous cell carcinoma. Six replicates per PBMC sample, mostly from 450 to 600 ng of genomic DNA. Here immunoSEQ multiplex PCR was the method, and the copy in TCRdb shows in-frame clones only, minus some. The profile shows 9,300 or so clones, more than 60% of them singletons. Source: PBMCs, taken after nivolumab (anti-PD-1) treatment. This TCR derives from a person between 40 and 85 years old with oral cavity squamous cell carcinoma. The chain couples TRBV18 to TRBJ1-1; no clear D gene. DNA for the CDR3: TGTGCCAGCTCAAACGGCGAGAACACTGAAGCTTTCTTT. It codes for CASSNGENTEAFF.